Each of the 9 T cell receptor beta chains below was sequenced from the same sample in a study of CD8 T cells in Susac syndrome. It was with random hexamers that about 0.45 to 1 ug RNA was reverse transcribed. MiXCR, run by TCRdb on the immunoSEQ multiplex PCR reads, gives a single entry per CDR3 protein. The table has 300,000 to 350,000 distinct CDR3 sequences, 92% seen once. The sample taken for sequencing was CD4+ T cells from PBMCs. These receptors all stem from a human donor with multiple sclerosis.

The V call is TRBV12-3 or TRBV12-4, the J call TRBJ1-4; D might be TRBD1 (6 bases). There are 17 residues in the CDR3. The V and J ends lost 4 bases and 2 bases respectively, with 17 bases between them. The CDR3 loop is CASSYDNSGVTNEKLFF. The CDR3 bases are TGTGCCAGCAGTTACGACAATTCAGGGGTTACTAATGAAAAACTGTTTTTT.

The chain combines TRBV9 with TRBJ1-6; TRBD1 is a possible D gene (5 bases). Germline V CDR1 and CDR2: SGDLS, YYNGEE. The V end was cut by 4 bases, the J end by 10 bases, with 18 bases between. The CDR3 consists of 15 residues. DNA for the CDR3: TGTGCCAGCAGCCCTAGGGGCACGGGGGGATCACCCCTCCACTTT. Protein sequence: CASSPRGTGGSPLHF.

The chain carries TRBV3-1 and TRBJ1-2; D possibly corresponds to TRBD1 (5 bases). CDR1 and CDR2 from the germline V gene are LGHDT and YNNKEL (reference sequence). CDR3 length: 14 residues. With 4 bases removed from V and 5 bases from J, the gap between germline ends came to 14 bases. Here the CDR3 reads CASSLRDGVYGYTF. The CDR3 DNA reads as TGTGCCAGCAGCCTCCGGGACGGAGTGTATGGCTACACCTTC.

The CDR3 sequence is CASSIFANTNYGYTF. Written as DNA, the CDR3 is TGTGCCAGTAGTATATTTGCCAACACTAACTATGGCTACACCTTC. The V call is TRBV19, the J call TRBJ1-2, with D uncertain. This CDR3 comprises 15 residues. CDR1 is LNHDA, CDR2 SQIVND, per germline (reference sequence). V was shortened by 2 bases and J by 0 bases, with 10 bases between the two germline ends.

The rearrangement joins TRBV20-1 to TRBJ1-1; TRBD1 aligns across 7 bases. Unmatched junction bases numbered 13, after V lost 5 bases and J lost 10 bases. Germline values: CDR1 DFQATT, CDR2 SNEGSKA (reference sequence). This CDR3 is built from 13 residues. CDR3 DNA: TGCAGTGCTTACGCCGAATTGACAGGGCGAGCTTTCTTT. Translation gives CSAYAELTGRAFF.

The chain recombines TRBV24-1 with TRBJ1-2; 7 bases align to TRBD1. CDR1 and CDR2 (germline): KGHDR, SFDVKD. After removal of 0 bases from V and 2 bases from J, the junction contained 2 bases not matched to a gene. This CDR3 comprises 15 residues. The CDR3 nucleotides read TGTGCCACCAGTGATTTGGGACAGGCCAACTATGGCTACACCTTC. The encoded protein is CATSDLGQANYGYTF.

The rearrangement uses TRBV5-1 and TRBJ2-1, with 9 bases matching TRBD2. Germline V gene data show CDR1 as SGHRS and CDR2 as YFSETQ. The J segment lost 8 bases and the V segment lost 7 bases, leaving 13 bases of the junction unmatched. This CDR3 is built from 15 residues. In DNA, the CDR3 is TGCGCCAGCGGTCGCGGGAGGGCCGGGACGGATGAGCAGTTCTTC. Translation gives CASGRGRAGTDEQFF. The whole variable domain, filled in from reference TRBV5-1 and TRBJ2-1, reads KAGVTQTPRYLIKTRGQQVTLSCSPISGHRSVSWYQQTPGQGLQFLFEYFSETQRNKGNFPGRFSGRQFSNSRSEMNVSTLELGDSALYLCASGRGRAGTDEQFFGPGTRLTVL.

The genes are TRBV5-1 and TRBJ1-5; D is unclear. Trimming took 3 bases from V and 5 from J, leaving 9 bases between them. The CDR3 has 13 amino acids. Germline V gene data show CDR1 as SGHRS and CDR2 as YFSETQ. The CDR3 DNA sequence: TGCGCCAGCAGCTCTCATGGCGATCAGCCCCAGCATTTT. Translating it yields CASSSHGDQPQHF. The variable domain in full, with the rest retrieved from reference TRBV5-1 and TRBJ1-5, is KAGVTQTPRYLIKTRGQQVTLSCSPISGHRSVSWYQQTPGQGLQFLFEYFSETQRNKGNFPGRFSGRQFSNSRSEMNVSTLELGDSALYLCASSSHGDQPQHFGDGTRLSIL.

This chain connects TRBV20-1 to TRBJ2-7; TRBD1 matches 8 bases. CDR1 is DFQATT and CDR2 is SNEGSKA in the germline V gene (reference sequence). The CDR3 has 14 amino acids. The V segment lost 6 bases and the J segment 5 bases; nucleotides outside the gene matches: 12. The CDR3 region is CSAPDRARGNEQYF. Written as DNA, the CDR3 is TGCAGTGCCCCGGACAGGGCTCGGGGTAACGAGCAGTACTTC.